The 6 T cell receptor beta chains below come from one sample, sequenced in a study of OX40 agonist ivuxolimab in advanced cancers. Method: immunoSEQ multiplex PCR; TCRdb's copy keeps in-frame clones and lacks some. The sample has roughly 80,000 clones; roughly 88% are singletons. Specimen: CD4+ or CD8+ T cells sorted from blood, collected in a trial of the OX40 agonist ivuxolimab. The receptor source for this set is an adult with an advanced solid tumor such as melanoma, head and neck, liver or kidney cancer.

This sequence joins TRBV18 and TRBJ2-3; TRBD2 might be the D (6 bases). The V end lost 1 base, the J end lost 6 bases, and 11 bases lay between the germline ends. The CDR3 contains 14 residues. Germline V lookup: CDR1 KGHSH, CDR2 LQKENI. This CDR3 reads CASSPQRAGDTQYF. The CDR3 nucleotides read TGTGCCAGCTCACCACAGCGGGCGGGGGATACGCAGTATTTT. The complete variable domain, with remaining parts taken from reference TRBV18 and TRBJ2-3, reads NAGVMQNPRHLVRRRGQEARLRCSPMKGHSHVYWYRQLPEEGLKFMVYLQKENIIDESGMPKERFSAEFPKEGPSILRIQQVVRGDSAAYFCASSPQRAGDTQYFGPGTRLTVL.

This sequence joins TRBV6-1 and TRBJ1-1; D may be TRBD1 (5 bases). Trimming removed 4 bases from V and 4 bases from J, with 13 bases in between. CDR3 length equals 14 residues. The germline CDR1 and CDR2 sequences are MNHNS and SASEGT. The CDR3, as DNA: TGTGCCAGCAGTGTGGGGGGGAGTGTCACTGAAGCTTTCTTT. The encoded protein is CASSVGGSVTEAFF.

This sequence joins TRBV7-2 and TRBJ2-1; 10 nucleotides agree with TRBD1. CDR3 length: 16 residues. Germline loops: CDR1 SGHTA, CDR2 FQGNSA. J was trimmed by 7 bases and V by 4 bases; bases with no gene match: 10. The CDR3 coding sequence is TGTGCCAGCAGCTGGACGCGGGGACAGGGGATGAATGAGCAGTTCTTC. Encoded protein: CASSWTRGQGMNEQFF.

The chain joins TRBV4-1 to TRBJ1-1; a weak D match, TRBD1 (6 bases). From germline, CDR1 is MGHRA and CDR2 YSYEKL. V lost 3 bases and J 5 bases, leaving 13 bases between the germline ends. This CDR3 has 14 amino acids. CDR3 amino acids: CASSQGGTRTEAFF. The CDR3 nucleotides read TGCGCCAGCAGCCAGGGAGGGACACGGACTGAAGCTTTCTTT.

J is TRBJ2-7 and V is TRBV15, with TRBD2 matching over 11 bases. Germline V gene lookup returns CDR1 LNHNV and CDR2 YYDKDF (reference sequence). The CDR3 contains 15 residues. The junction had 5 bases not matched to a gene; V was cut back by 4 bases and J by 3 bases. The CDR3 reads CATSTATSGSYEQYF. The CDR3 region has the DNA TGTGCCACCAGCACAGCAACTAGCGGGAGCTACGAGCAGTACTTC. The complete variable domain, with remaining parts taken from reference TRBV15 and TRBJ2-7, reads DAMVIQNPRYQVTQFGKPVTLSCSQTLNHNVMYWYQQKSSQAPKLLFHYYDKDFNNEADTPDNFQSRRPNTSFCFLDIRSPGLGDTAMYLCATSTATSGSYEQYFGPGTRLTVT.

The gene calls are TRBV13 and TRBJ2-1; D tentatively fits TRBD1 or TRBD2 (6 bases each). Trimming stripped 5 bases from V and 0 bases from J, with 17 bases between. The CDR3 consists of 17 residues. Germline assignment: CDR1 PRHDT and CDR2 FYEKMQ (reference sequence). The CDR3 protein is CASSPRRGAGSYNEQFF. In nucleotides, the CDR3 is TGTGCCAGCAGCCCGCGGAGGGGGGCGGGCTCCTACAATGAGCAGTTCTTC.